The source of this T cell receptor (beta chain) is a study of beta chain features in type 1 diabetes. Germline values: CDR1 MNHNS, CDR2 SASEGT. The CDR3 runs 14 residues. V lost 2 bases to trimming and J lost 13 bases, with 15 bases between them. The authors reverse transcribed all of the isolated RNA, so sequencing captured expressed TCRB transcripts. Using immunoSEQ multiplex PCR, the repertoire was profiled, and TCRdb retains in-frame clones only, with some absent. Of 350,000 or so clones in the sample, around 20% were seen once. Every sorted population was more than 98% pure. This rearrangement joins TRBV6-1 to TRBJ1-6; D gene unclear. This sequence was found in a woman between 18 and 29 years old in good health. Sequencing was done on a sample of naive CD4+ T cells from blood. Written as DNA, the CDR3 is TGTGCCAGCAGTGAAAGGCCCGGAGTTAGGCCCCTCCACTTT. Translated, it gives CASSERPGVRPLHF.